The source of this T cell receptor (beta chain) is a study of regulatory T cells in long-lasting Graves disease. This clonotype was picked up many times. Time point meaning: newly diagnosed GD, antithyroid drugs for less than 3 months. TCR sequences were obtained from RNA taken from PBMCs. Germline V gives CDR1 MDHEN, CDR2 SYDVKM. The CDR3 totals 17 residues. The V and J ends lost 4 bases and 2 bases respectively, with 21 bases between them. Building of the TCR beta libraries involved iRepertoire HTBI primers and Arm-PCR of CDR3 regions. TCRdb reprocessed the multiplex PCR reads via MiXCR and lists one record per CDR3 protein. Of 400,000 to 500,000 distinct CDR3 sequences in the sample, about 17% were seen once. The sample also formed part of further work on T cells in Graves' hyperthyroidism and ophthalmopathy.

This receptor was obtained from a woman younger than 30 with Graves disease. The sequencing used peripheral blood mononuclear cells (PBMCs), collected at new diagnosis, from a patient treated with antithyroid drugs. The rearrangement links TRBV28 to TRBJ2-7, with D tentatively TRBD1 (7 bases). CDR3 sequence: CASSSPPAGQGAYEQYF. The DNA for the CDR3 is TGTGCCAGCAGTTCCCCCCCGGCGGGGCAGGGGGCCTACGAGCAGTACTTC.